Sequencing of this TCR beta chain was carried out in a study of T cell changes during pregnancy in multiple sclerosis. Using immunoSEQ multiplex PCR, the repertoire was profiled, and TCRdb retains in-frame clones only, with some absent. The sample comprises tens of thousands of clones, 91% of which are singletons, and 0.76% rests with the top ten. The ends lost 0 bases at V and 8 bases at J; junction bases unmatched: 3. Germline V gene data show CDR1 as GTSNPN and CDR2 as SVGIG (reference sequence). The CDR3 covers 12 residues. The TCR comes from a female donor with multiple sclerosis, enrolled in a pregnancy study. The source material was CD4+ T cells from peripheral blood mononuclear cells, sampled in the first trimester of pregnancy. V is TRBV30 and J is TRBJ1-1, with 7 bases matching TRBD1. The CDR3 spells CAWSVRGPEAFF. The CDR3 DNA reads TGTGCCTGGAGTGTAAGGGGGCCGGAAGCTTTCTTT.